This T cell receptor beta chain was observed in a study of regulatory T cells in long-lasting Graves disease. Study conclusions and caveats: New patients shared roughly 980 public clonotypes, fewer than the approximately 3,000 shared by persistent patients.

In building TCR beta libraries, iRepertoire HTBI primers were used together with Arm-PCR of CDR3 regions. TCRdb reprocessed the multiplex PCR reads with MiXCR, giving one entry per CDR3 protein. There are around 460,000 distinct CDR3 sequences in the sample; 20% to 25% occur only once, and roughly 7.7% lies in the top ten. Germline lookup yields CDR1 MNHNS and CDR2 SASEGT. CDR3 size: 17 residues. This sample's time point: persistent/refractory GD, antithyroid drugs over 5 years with positive TRAb. With RNA extracted from PBMCs as input, the TCR library was made. An endocrinology unit in Xi'an, China, supplied the patients. This clonotype has a count of ten or more. Its target is not known. At one boundary the junction diverges from the germline segment, which might be a read error.

The receptor was derived from a female donor with Graves disease. This chain joins TRBV6-1 and TRBJ2-5, with 8 positions matching TRBD2. Material: peripheral blood mononuclear cells (PBMCs), obtained when the disease was refractory, from a patient treated with antithyroid drugs. The CDR3 here is CASSESWASGLMESQYF. CDR3 bases: TGCGCCAGCAGTGAGTCGTGGGCTAGCGGGCTGATGGAGAGCCAGTACTTC.